These 12 T cell receptor beta chains came from one sample sequenced in a study of preoperative IRX-2 immunotherapy in early breast cancer. Sequencing was performed with immunoSEQ multiplex PCR; in TCRdb, only in-frame clones are kept and a portion is missing. The table lists some 99,000 clones, just over 85% of them singletons, with around 2.1% in the top ten. Indicated treatment: preoperative locoregional IRX-2 cytokine immunotherapy. The sample here was tumor tissue, taken after IRX-2 immunotherapy. The receptors come from a human donor with breast cancer.

CDR3 amino acids: CATSRAAGETEAFF. In DNA form, the CDR3 reads TGTGCCACCAGCAGAGCGGCCGGGGAAACTGAAGCTTTCTTT. The chain joins TRBV15 to TRBJ1-1; D gene uncertain. The V end lost 1 base, the J end lost 5 bases, and 11 bases lay between the germline ends. The CDR3 is 14 residues long. Germline assignment: CDR1 LNHNV and CDR2 YYDKDF (reference sequence). The full variable domain, in which reference TRBV15 and TRBJ1-1 provide the parts outside the CDR3, is DAMVIQNPRYQVTQFGKPVTLSCSQTLNHNVMYWYQQKSSQAPKLLFHYYDKDFNNEADTPDNFQSRRPNTSFCFLDIRSPGLGDTAMYLCATSRAAGETEAFFGQGTRLTVV.

The rearrangement joins TRBV1 to TRBJ2-7; no check of the table's D call, TRBD2, against the DNA was made. TRBV1 is annotated as a pseudogene. This CDR3 contains 13 residues. CDR3: CASSPPGGYEQYF. CDR3 coding DNA: TGCGCCAGCAGCCCTCCCGGAGGGTACGAGCAGTACTTC.

The chain joins TRBV5-1 to TRBJ1-4; D gene uncertain. Germline V lookup: CDR1 SGHRS, CDR2 YFSETQ. Trimming stripped 4 bases from V and 7 bases from J, with 23 bases between. The CDR3 runs 17 residues. CDR3 loop: CASSRNDPSRSAEKLFF. DNA of the CDR3: TGCGCCAGCAGCCGGAACGACCCCTCACGTTCGGCTGAAAAACTGTTTTTT.

This chain joins TRBV19 and TRBJ1-1; D is unclear. This CDR3 spans 14 amino acids. CDR1 is LNHDA and CDR2 is SQIVND in the germline V gene (reference sequence). The V gene lost 2 bases and the J gene lost 2 bases, with 9 bases spanning the gap. CDR3 loop: CASSISQFNTEAFF. The CDR3 nucleotides read TGTGCCAGTAGTATAAGTCAGTTTAACACTGAAGCTTTCTTT.

J is TRBJ1-5 and V is TRBV6-8; D may be TRBD1 (6 bases). CDR1 MNHGY and CDR2 SAAAGT come from the germline V gene. V was shortened by 8 bases and J by 3 bases, with 14 bases between the two germline ends. This CDR3 has 14 residues. The chain's CDR3 is CASQQGSLNQPQHF. CDR3 nucleotides: TGTGCCAGCCAGCAGGGGTCACTCAATCAGCCCCAGCATTTT.

This clone was seen a handful of times. This chain connects TRBV6-8 to TRBJ2-7, with D perhaps given as TRBD1 or TRBD2 (5 bases each). Germline-derived CDR1 and CDR2 are MNHGY and SAAAGT. There are 13 residues in the CDR3. V was shortened by 10 bases and J by 3 bases, with 16 bases between the two germline ends. CDR3 loop: CAIRGVQLYEQYF. The DNA of the CDR3 is TGTGCCATCAGAGGGGTCCAGCTCTACGAGCAGTACTTC.

This clone was observed once. The V gene is TRBV1, the J gene TRBJ1-3; no check of the table's D call, TRBD1, against the DNA was made. TRBV1 is annotated as a pseudogene. This CDR3 has 15 amino acids. CDR3 sequence reads: CASSPTGSSGNTIYF. The DNA for the CDR3 is TGCGCCAGCAGCCCCACAGGTAGCTCTGGAAACACCATATATTTT.

V usage is TRBV14 and J usage is TRBJ1-3, with a tentative D call TRBD1 (5 bases). The CDR3 is 16 amino acids. The V gene lost 4 bases and the J gene lost 0 bases, with 13 bases spanning the gap. CDR1 SGHDN and CDR2 FVKESK come from the germline V gene. The CDR3 DNA reads TGTGCCAGCAGCCTCACACAGGACCTCTCTGGAAACACCATATATTTT. It specifies CASSLTQDLSGNTIYF.

In its sample, this clone was seen a few times. Additional DNA sequences in this sample encode the identical CDR3. The genes are TRBV5-1 and TRBJ1-4, with D possibly matching TRBD1 (5 bases). From germline, CDR1 is SGHRS and CDR2 YFSETQ. The CDR3 runs 16 residues. Trimming removed 1 base at V and 0 bases at J, with 10 bases between. CDR3 nucleotides: TGCGCCAGCAGCTTGTCAGGGCCTGCAACTAATGAAAAACTGTTTTTT. Its protein is CASSLSGPATNEKLFF. Together with reference TRBV5-1 and TRBJ1-4, the CDR3 gives the full variable domain: KAGVTQTPRYLIKTRGQQVTLSCSPISGHRSVSWYQQTPGQGLQFLFEYFSETQRNKGNFPGRFSGRQFSNSRSEMNVSTLELGDSALYLCASSLSGPATNEKLFFGSGTQLSVL.

This chain uses TRBV6-8 with TRBJ1-1; 10 bases map to TRBD1. There are 15 residues in the CDR3. Germline V gene lookup returns CDR1 MNHGY and CDR2 SAAAGT. V lost 2 bases to trimming and J lost 6 bases; unmatched junction nucleotides: 6. The DNA of the CDR3 is TGTGCCAGCAGTTACCTCCCAGGGACAGGGGCTGAAGCTTTCTTT. It codes for CASSYLPGTGAEAFF.

As DNA, the CDR3 is TGTGCCAGCAGGTCAGGACAGGGCTACGAGCAGTACTTC. Encoded protein: CASRSGQGYEQYF. This chain connects TRBV28 to TRBJ2-7, with TRBD1 matching 8 bases. V shed 6 bases and J 3 bases; nucleotides not matched to a gene: 4. CDR1 MDHEN and CDR2 SYDVKM come from the germline V gene. CDR3 size: 13 residues.

V usage is TRBV5-1 and J usage is TRBJ1-1; D remains unclear. V was shortened by 0 bases and J by 1 base, with 7 bases between the two germline ends. Germline CDR1 SGHRS, CDR2 YFSETQ. This CDR3 has 14 residues. The CDR3 nucleotides read TGCGCCAGCAGCTTGGGAGGATCGAACACTGAAGCTTTCTTT. Its protein is CASSLGGSNTEAFF.